The 19 T cell receptor beta chains below were found in one sample sequenced in a study of human T cells and chemical hapten exposure. In TCRdb, the RACE reads were re-called with MiXCR into one record per CDR3 protein. The table lists around 150,000 distinct CDR3 sequences, roughly 26% of them singletons. Sample time point: patch test 3, about 24 weeks after DPC sensitization. The treatment denotes: therapeutic diphenylcyclopropenone sensitization with weekly scalp DPC. The starting material was whole blood, obtained in connection with sensitization to the hapten diphenylcyclopropenone (DPC). These receptors were collected from a woman aged 18-30 years with alopecia areata. Some clones in this sample may be carry-over from other donors' samples.

The rearrangement uses TRBV6-4 and TRBJ2-2, with D possibly TRBD2 on 6 matching bases. Looked up from germline, CDR1 is MRHNA and CDR2 is SNTAGT. This CDR3 region has 13 residues. Trimming left V 4 bases short and J 3 bases short, with 6 bases between. The CDR3 reads CASSGGDTGELFF. The CDR3, as DNA: TGTGCCAGCAGTGGCGGGGACACCGGGGAGCTGTTTTTT.

The V and J genes are TRBV11-2 and TRBJ2-3; D may be TRBD2 (5 bases). V was pared by 4 bases and J by 0 bases, with 11 bases between. CDR3 length: 15 amino acids. Germline V gene sequence: CDR1 SGHAT, CDR2 FQNNGV. CDR3 protein: CASSSQGGSTDTQYF. CDR3 nucleotides: TGTGCCAGCAGCTCCCAAGGCGGGAGCACAGATACGCAGTATTTT.

This clonotype has ten or more counts. This chain connects TRBV9 to TRBJ2-5; 13 bases are shared with TRBD2. The CDR3 contains 16 residues. V lost 3 bases to trimming and J lost 0 bases; unmatched junction nucleotides: 2. Germline V lookup: CDR1 SGDLS, CDR2 YYNGEE. CDR3 sequence: CASSAGTSGNQETQYF. The CDR3 DNA reads as TGTGCCAGCAGCGCCGGGACTAGCGGGAACCAAGAGACCCAGTACTTC.

V usage is TRBV5-1 and J usage is TRBJ2-7; the D gene could be TRBD1 or TRBD2 (5 bases each). Trimming took off 4 bases at V and 7 bases at J, with 18 bases between the two ends. From germline, CDR1 is SGHRS and CDR2 YFSETQ. The CDR3 is 14 residues long. This CDR3 is CASSAGTYKEEQYF. The CDR3 DNA is TGCGCCAGCAGCGCAGGGACGTATAAGGAGGAGCAGTACTTC.

J is TRBJ2-1 and V is TRBV11-1; D is unclear. The CDR3 has 11 amino acids. Trimming removed 4 bases at V and 9 bases at J, with 7 bases between. From germline, CDR1 is SGHAT and CDR2 FQDESV (reference sequence). CDR3: CASSSGTEQFF. CDR3 DNA sequence: TGTGCCAGCAGCTCCGGTACTGAGCAGTTCTTC.

This clonotype has just a few counts. The rearrangement joins TRBV24-1 to TRBJ2-1, with 11 bases matching TRBD2. The length of the CDR3 is 16 residues. CDR1 KGHDR and CDR2 SFDVKD come from the germline V gene. After removal of 3 bases from V and 3 bases from J, the junction contained 3 bases not matched to a gene. This CDR3 is CATSDRLAGNYNEQFF. The CDR3, as DNA: TGTGCCACCAGTGATCGACTAGCGGGGAACTACAATGAGCAGTTCTTC.

This clonotype was observed a few times. The CDR3 region is CSASPRGINTEAFF. CDR3 sequence (DNA): TGCAGTGCTAGCCCGAGGGGAATAAACACTGAAGCTTTCTTT. The V and J genes are TRBV20-1 and TRBJ1-1, with a weak D call TRBD1 (5 bases). The CDR3 loop spans 14 amino acids. Trimming removed 3 bases from V and 2 bases from J, with 13 bases in between. Germline lookup yields CDR1 DFQATT and CDR2 SNEGSKA (reference sequence).

This clonotype was seen ten or more times. The chain has TRBV20-1 and TRBJ2-1, with 11 bases aligning to TRBD2. The CDR3 has 13 amino acids. The germline V gene has CDR1 DFQATT and CDR2 SNEGSKA (reference sequence). V shed 4 bases and J 8 bases; nucleotides not matched to a gene: 4. CDR3 in amino acids: CSANGLAGYEQFF. CDR3 coding DNA: TGCAGTGCTAATGGACTAGCGGGCTATGAGCAGTTCTTC.

J is TRBJ2-3 and V is TRBV25-1; D assignment may be TRBD1 or TRBD2 (5 bases each). V was trimmed by 4 bases and J by 3 bases, leaving 8 bases between them. This CDR3 is built from 13 residues. Germline V CDR1 and CDR2: MGHDK, SYGVNS. CDR3 in amino acids: CASSGGPTDTQYF. The CDR3 nucleotides read TGTGCCAGCAGTGGGGGACCGACAGATACGCAGTATTTT.

The rearrangement joins TRBV27 to TRBJ2-1, with no clear D. Germline CDR1 is MNHEY and CDR2 is SMNVEV (reference sequence). The CDR3 length is 14 residues. V lost 7 bases and J lost 6, with 16 bases in between. The CDR3 reads CASIPTLTSNEQFF. The CDR3, as DNA: TGTGCCAGCATTCCGACTCTAACATCCAATGAGCAGTTCTTC.

The J gene is TRBJ2-7, the V gene TRBV20-1, with D perhaps TRBD1 (6 bases). Per germline, CDR1 DFQATT and CDR2 SNEGSKA (reference sequence). V was trimmed by 0 bases and J by 6 bases, leaving 18 bases between them. The length of the CDR3 is 15 residues. CDR3 DNA sequence: TGCAGTGCTAGAGACCCGACAGGAATCCGATCCGAGCAGTACTTC. Amino acids: CSARDPTGIRSEQYF.

This clonotype was detected a few times. The chain combines TRBV5-1 with TRBJ1-1; D is unresolved. Germline CDR1 SGHRS, CDR2 YFSETQ. The CDR3 has 11 amino acids. The germline V and J ends were trimmed by 8 bases and 8 bases, with 13 bases remaining between them. CDR3 residues: CASTQATEAFF. The DNA of the CDR3 is TGCGCCAGTACGCAGGCGACCGAAGCTTTCTTT. The complete variable domain, with remaining parts taken from reference TRBV5-1 and TRBJ1-1, reads KAGVTQTPRYLIKTRGQQVTLSCSPISGHRSVSWYQQTPGQGLQFLFEYFSETQRNKGNFPGRFSGRQFSNSRSEMNVSTLELGDSALYLCASTQATEAFFGQGTRLTVV.

This chain uses TRBV6-5 with TRBJ2-1; tentatively, D is TRBD1 or TRBD2 (5 bases each). With 10 bases removed from V and 2 bases from J, the gap between germline ends came to 15 bases. The germline gives CDR1 MNHEY, CDR2 SVGAGI. The CDR3 sequence is 14 residues long. As DNA, the CDR3 is TGTGCCAATCCGGGGACGCCGCCCTACAATGAGCAGTTCTTC. Amino acids: CANPGTPPYNEQFF.

The V call is TRBV6-2 or TRBV6-3, the J call TRBJ1-1; D call uncertain. The germline V gene has CDR1 MNHEY and CDR2 SVGEGT. This CDR3 has 13 amino acids. Trimming took 0 bases from V and 5 from J, leaving 7 bases between them. The DNA for the CDR3 is TGTGCCAGCAGTTACTCGTACGCGACTGAAGCTTTCTTT. Translated, it gives CASSYSYATEAFF.

The chain carries TRBV5-1 and TRBJ2-7; 12 bases fit TRBD1. J lost 0 bases, V lost 0 bases, and 7 bases had no gene match. CDR3 length: 18 amino acids. Germline V gene lookup returns CDR1 SGHRS and CDR2 YFSETQ. CDR3 sequence (DNA): TGCGCCAGCAGCTTGGCGGACCGGGACAGGGGGCCCTCCTACGAGCAGTACTTC. It is translated as CASSLADRDRGPSYEQYF.

The table lists this clonotype with a few counts. V usage is TRBV10-3 and J usage is TRBJ1-4; TRBD1 is a possible D gene (5 bases). The germline CDR1 and CDR2 sequences are ENHRY and SYGVKD. V was trimmed by 8 bases and J by 1 base, leaving 11 bases between them. The CDR3 spans 14 residues. The CDR3 loop reads CAIPWQGTNEKLFF. CDR3 coding DNA: TGTGCCATCCCTTGGCAGGGAACTAATGAAAAACTGTTTTTT.

The chain carries TRBV6-2 or TRBV6-3 and TRBJ2-7; tentatively, D is TRBD2 (5 bases). V gave up 5 bases and J gave up 8 bases, with 13 bases separating them. Germline CDR1 is MNHEY and CDR2 is SVGEGT. The CDR3 covers 12 residues. CDR3 nucleotides: TGTGCCAGCAGTCTACTAGAGGAGAAGCAGTACTTC. Translated: CASSLLEEKQYF.

The CDR3: CATSRDVAQQYF. CDR3 coding DNA: TGTGCCACCAGCAGAGATGTCGCACAGCAGTACTTC. The chain uses TRBV15 and TRBJ2-7, with D unclear. V was clipped by 0 bases and J by 8 bases, with 8 bases between them. The CDR3 runs to 12 residues. Germline CDR1 and CDR2: LNHNV and YYDKDF (reference sequence).

The V and J genes are TRBV12-3 or TRBV12-4 and TRBJ1-1; no clear D. This CDR3 spans 14 amino acids. Between the trimmed V and J ends, which lost 6 bases and 1 base, there was a span of 12 bases. Here the CDR3 reads CASRTWAQNTEAFF. The CDR3 DNA reads TGTGCCAGCAGAACCTGGGCTCAGAACACTGAAGCTTTCTTT.